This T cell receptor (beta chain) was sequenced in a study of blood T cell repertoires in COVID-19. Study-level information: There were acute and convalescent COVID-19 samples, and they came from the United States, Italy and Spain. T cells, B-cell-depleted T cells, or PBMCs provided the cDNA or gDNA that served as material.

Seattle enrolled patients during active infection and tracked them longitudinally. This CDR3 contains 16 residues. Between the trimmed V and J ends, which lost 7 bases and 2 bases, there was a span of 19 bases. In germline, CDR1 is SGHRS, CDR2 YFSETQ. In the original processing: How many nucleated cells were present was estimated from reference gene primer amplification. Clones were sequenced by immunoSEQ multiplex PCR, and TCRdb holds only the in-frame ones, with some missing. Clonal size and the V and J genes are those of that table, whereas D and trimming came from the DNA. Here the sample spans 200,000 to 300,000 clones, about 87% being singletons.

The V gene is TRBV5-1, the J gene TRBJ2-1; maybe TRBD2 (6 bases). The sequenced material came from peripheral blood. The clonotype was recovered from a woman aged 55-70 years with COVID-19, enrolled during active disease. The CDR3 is CASAPLPGEPYNEQFF. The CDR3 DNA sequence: TGCGCCAGCGCCCCCCTCCCGGGAGAACCCTACAATGAGCAGTTCTTC.